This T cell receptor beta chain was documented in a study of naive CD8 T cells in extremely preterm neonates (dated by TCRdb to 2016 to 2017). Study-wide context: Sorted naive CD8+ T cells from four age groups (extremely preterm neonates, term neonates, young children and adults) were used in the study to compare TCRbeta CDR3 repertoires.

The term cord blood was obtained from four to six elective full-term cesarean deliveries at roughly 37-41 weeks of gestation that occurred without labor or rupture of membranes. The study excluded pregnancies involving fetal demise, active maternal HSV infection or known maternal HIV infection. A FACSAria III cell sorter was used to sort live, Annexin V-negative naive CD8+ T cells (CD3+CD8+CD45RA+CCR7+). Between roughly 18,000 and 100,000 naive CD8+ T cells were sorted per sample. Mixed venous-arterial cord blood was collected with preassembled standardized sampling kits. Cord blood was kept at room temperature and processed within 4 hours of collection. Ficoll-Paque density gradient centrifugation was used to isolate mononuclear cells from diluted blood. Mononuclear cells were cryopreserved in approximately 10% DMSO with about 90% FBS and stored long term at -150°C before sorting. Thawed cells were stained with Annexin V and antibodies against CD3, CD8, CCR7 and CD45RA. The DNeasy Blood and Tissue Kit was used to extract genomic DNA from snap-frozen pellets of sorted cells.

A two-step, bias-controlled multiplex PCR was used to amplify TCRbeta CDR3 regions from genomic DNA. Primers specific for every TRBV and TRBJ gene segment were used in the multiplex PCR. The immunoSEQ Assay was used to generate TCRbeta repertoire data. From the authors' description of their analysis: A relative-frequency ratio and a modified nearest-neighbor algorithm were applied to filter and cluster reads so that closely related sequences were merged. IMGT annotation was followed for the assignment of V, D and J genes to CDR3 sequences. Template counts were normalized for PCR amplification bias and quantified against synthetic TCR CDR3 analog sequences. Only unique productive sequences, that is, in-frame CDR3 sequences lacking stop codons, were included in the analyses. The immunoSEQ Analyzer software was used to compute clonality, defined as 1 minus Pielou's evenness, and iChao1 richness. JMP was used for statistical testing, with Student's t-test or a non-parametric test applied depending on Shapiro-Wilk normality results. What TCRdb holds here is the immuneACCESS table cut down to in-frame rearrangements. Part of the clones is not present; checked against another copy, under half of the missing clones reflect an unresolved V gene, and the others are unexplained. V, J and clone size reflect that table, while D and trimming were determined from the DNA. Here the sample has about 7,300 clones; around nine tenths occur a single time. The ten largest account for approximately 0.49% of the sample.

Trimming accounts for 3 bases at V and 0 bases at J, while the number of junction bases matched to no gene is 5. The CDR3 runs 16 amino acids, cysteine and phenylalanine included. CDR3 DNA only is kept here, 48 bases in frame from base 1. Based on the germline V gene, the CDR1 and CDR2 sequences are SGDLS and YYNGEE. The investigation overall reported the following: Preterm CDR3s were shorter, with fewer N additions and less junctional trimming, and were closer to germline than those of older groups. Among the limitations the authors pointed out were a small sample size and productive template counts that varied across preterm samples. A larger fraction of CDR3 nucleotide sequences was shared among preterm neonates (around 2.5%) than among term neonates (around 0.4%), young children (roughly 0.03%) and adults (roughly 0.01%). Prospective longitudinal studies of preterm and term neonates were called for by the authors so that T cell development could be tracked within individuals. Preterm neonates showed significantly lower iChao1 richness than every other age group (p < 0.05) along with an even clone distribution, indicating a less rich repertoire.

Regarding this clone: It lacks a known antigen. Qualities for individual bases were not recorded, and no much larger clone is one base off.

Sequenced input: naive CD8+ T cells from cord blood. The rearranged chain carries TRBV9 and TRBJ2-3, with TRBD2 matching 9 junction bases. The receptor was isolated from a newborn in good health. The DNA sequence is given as TGTGCCAGCAGCGATAGGCGGGAGGGTAGCACAGATACGCAGTATTTT. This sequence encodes CASSDRREGSTDTQYF. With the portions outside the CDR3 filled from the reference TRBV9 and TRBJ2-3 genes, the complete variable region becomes DSGVTQTPKHLITATGQRVTLRCSPRSGDLSVYWYQQSLDQGLQFLIQYYNGEERAKGNILERFSAQQFPDLHSELNLSSLELGDSALYFCASSDRREGSTDTQYFGPGTRLTVL.